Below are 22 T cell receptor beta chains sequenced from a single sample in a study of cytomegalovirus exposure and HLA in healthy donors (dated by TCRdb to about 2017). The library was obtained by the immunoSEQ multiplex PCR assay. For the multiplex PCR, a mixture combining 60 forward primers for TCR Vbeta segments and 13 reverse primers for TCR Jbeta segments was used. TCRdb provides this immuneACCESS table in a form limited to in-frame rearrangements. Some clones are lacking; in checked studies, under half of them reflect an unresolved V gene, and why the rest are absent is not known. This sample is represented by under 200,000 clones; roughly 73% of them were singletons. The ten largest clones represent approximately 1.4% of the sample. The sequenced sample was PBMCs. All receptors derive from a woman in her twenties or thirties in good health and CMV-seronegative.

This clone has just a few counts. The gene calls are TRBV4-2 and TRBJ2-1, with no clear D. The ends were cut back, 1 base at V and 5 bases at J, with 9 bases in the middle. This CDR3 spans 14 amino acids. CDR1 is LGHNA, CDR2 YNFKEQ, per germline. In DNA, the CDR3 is TGTGCCAGCAGCCAAGGAGCCCCCGACAATGAGCAGTTCTTC. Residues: CASSQGAPDNEQFF.

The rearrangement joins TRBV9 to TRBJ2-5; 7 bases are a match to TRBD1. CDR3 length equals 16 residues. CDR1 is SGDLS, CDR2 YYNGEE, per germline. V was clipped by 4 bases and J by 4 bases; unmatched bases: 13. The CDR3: CASSPGDRFSSETQYF. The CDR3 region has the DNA TGTGCCAGCAGCCCTGGGGACAGATTTTCTTCAGAGACCCAGTACTTC.

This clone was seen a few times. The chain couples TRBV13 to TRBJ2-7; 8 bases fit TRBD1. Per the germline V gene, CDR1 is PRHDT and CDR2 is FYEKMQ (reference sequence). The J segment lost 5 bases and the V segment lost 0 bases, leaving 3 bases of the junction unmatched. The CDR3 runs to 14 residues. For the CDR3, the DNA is TGTGCCAGCAGCTTAGGACAGGGGGGCGACGAGCAGTACTTC. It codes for CASSLGQGGDEQYF. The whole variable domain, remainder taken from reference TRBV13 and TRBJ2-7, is AAGVIQSPRHLIKEKRETATLKCYPIPRHDTVYWYQQGPGQDPQFLISFYEKMQSDKGSIPDRFSAQQFSDYHSELNMSSLELGDSALYFCASSLGQGGDEQYFGPGTRLTVT.

The CDR3 loop reads CAIAGTSNNEQFF. The CDR3 DNA sequence: TGCGCCATCGCCGGGACATCGAACAATGAGCAGTTCTTC. The chain is built from TRBV10-2 and TRBJ2-1, with TRBD1 as a possible D gene (6 bases). CDR3 length: 13 residues. CDR1 WSHSY and CDR2 SAAADI come from the germline V gene. Trimming took 10 bases from V and 5 from J, leaving 15 bases between them.

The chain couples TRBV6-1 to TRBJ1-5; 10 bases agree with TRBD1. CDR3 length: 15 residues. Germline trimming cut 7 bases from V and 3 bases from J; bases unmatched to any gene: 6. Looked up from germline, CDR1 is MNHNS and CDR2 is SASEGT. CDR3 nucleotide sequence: TGTGCCAGCAAACCGGGACAGGGGTTCAATCAGCCCCAGCATTTT. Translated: CASKPGQGFNQPQHF.

CDR3 loop: CASSARRAMGRDNEQFF. The CDR3 bases are TGCGCCAGCAGCGCGCGCAGGGCCATGGGCCGGGACAATGAGCAGTTCTTC. The chain links TRBV5-1 to TRBJ2-1, with D maybe TRBD1 (5 bases). CDR1 and CDR2 (germline): SGHRS, YFSETQ. V was shortened by 4 bases and J by 5 bases, with 22 bases between the two germline ends. This CDR3 is built from 17 residues.

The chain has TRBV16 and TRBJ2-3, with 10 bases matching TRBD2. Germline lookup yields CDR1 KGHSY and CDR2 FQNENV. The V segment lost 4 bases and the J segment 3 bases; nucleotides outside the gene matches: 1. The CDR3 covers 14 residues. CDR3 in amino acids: CASSRAGGTDTQYF. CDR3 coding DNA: TGTGCCAGCAGCCGAGCGGGAGGGACAGATACGCAGTATTTT.

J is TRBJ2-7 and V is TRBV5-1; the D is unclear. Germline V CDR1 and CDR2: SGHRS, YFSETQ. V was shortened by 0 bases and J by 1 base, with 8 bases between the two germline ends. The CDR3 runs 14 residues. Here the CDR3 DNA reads TGCGCCAGCAGCTTGGTAGCCAGATCCTACGAGCAGTACTTC. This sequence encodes CASSLVARSYEQYF.

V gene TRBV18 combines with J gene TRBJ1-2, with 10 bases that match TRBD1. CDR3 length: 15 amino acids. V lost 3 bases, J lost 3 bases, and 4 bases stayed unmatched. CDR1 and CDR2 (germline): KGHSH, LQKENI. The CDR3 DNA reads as TGTGCCAGCTCACCCGGGACAGGGGCCTACTATGGCTACACCTTC. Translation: CASSPGTGAYYGYTF.

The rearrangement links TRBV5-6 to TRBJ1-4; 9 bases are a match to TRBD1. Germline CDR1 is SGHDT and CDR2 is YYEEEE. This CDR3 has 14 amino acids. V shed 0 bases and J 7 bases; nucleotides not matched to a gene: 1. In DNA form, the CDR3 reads TGTGCCAGCAGCTTGGAACAGGGGGCTGAAAAACTGTTTTTT. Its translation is CASSLEQGAEKLFF.

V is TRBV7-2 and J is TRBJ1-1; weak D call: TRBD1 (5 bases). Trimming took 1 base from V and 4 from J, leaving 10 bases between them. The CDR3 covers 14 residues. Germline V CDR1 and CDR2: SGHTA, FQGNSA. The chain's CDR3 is CASSLVGEATEAFF. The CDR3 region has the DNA TGTGCCAGCAGCTTAGTAGGGGAAGCCACTGAAGCTTTCTTT. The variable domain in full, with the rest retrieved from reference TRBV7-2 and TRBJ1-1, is GAGVSQSPSNKVTEKGKDVELRCDPISGHTALYWYRQSLGQGLEFLIYFQGNSAPDKSGLPSDRFSAERTGGSVSTLTIQRTQQEDSAVYLCASSLVGEATEAFFGQGTRLTVV.

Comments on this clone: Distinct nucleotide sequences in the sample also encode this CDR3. The CDR3 nucleotides read TGTGCCAGCAGTTACGGGACAGGCGGCTACGAGCAGTACTTC. Its translation: CASSYGTGGYEQYF. The chain has TRBV6-5 and TRBJ2-7, with 8 positions matching TRBD1. CDR3 size: 14 residues. V gave up 2 bases and J gave up 3 bases; unmatched junction bases: 3. Per germline, CDR1 MNHEY and CDR2 SVGAGI.

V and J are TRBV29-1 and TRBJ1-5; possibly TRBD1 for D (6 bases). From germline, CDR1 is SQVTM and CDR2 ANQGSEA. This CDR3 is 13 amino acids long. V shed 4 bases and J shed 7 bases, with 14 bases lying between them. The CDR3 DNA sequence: TGCAGCGTTGGATGGGGGCAGGGACAGCCCCAGCATTTT. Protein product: CSVGWGQGQPQHF.

The DNA of the CDR3 is TGTGCCAGCTCACTCGACAGGGCCGACGGCTACACCTTC. Amino acid sequence: CASSLDRADGYTF. The chain combines TRBV18 with TRBJ1-2; 7 nucleotides line up with TRBD1. The V segment lost 4 bases and the J segment 8 bases; nucleotides outside the gene matches: 7. The CDR3 has 13 residues. Germline V gene lookup returns CDR1 KGHSH and CDR2 LQKENI. The full variable domain, its missing parts supplied by reference TRBV18 and TRBJ1-2, is NAGVMQNPRHLVRRRGQEARLRCSPMKGHSHVYWYRQLPEEGLKFMVYLQKENIIDESGMPKERFSAEFPKEGPSILRIQQVVRGDSAAYFCASSLDRADGYTFGSGTRLTVV.

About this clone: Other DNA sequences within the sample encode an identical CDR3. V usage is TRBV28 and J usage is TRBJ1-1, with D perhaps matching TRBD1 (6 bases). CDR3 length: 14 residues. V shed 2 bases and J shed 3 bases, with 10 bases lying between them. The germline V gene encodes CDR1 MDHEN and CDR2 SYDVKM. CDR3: CASSLLRGDTEAFF. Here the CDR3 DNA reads TGTGCCAGCAGTTTACTCAGGGGAGACACTGAAGCTTTCTTT.

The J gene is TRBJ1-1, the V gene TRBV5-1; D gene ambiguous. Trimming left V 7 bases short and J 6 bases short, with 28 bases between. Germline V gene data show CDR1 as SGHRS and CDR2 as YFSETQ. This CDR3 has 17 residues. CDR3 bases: TGCGCCAGCGGGTTTCGACCTTTAGTGGGCAGGAGGGCTGAAGCTTTCTTT. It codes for CASGFRPLVGRRAEAFF.

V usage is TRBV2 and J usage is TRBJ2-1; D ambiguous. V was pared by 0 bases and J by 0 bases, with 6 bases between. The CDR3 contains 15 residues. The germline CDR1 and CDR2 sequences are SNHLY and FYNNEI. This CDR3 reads CASSEATGSYNEQFF. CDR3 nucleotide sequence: TGTGCCAGCAGTGAAGCGACGGGCTCCTACAATGAGCAGTTCTTC.

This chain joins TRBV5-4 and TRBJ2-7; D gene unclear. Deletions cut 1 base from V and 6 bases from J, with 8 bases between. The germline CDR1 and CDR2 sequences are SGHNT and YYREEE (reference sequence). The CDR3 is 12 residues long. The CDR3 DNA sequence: TGTGCCAGCAGCTTGAGGAGCAGCGAGCAGTACTTC. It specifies CASSLRSSEQYF.

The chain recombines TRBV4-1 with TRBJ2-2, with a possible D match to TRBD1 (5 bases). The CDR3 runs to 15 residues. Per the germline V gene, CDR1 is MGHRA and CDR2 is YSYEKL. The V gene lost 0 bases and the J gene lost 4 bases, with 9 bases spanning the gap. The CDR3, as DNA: TGCGCCAGCAGCCAAGATGGGGCAGCCACCGGGGAGCTGTTTTTT. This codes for CASSQDGAATGELFF.

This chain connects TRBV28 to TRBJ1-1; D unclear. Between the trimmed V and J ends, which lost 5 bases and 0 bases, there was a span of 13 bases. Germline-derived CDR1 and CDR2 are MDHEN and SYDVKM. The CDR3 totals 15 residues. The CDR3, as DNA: TGTGCCAGCAGTCTTCCTACAGCCATGAACACTGAAGCTTTCTTT. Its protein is CASSLPTAMNTEAFF.

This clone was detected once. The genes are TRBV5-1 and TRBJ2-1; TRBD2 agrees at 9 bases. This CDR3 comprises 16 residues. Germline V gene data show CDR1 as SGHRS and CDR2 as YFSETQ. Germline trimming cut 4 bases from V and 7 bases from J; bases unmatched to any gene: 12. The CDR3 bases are TGCGCCAGCAGCCGTCTTAGCGGGGGCGCGGGAAATGAGCAGTTCTTC. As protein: CASSRLSGGAGNEQFF.

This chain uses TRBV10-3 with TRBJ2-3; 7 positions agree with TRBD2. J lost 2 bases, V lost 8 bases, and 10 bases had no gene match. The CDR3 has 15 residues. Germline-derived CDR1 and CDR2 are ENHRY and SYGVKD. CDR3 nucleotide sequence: TGTGCCATCTGGGGTGGAGCGGGGCCCACAGATACGCAGTATTTT. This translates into CAIWGGAGPTDTQYF.